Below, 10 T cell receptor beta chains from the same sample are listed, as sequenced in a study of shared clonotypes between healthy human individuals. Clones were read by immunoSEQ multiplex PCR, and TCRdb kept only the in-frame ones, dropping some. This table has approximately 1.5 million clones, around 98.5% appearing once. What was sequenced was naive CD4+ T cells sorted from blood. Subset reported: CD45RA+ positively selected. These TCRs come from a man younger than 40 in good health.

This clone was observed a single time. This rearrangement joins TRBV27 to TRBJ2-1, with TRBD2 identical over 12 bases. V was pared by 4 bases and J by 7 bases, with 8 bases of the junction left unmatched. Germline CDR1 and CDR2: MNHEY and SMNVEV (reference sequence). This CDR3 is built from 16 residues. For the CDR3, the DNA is TGTGCCAGCAGTTGGCTAGCGGGAGGGCCACGGAATGAGCAGTTCTTC. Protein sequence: CASSWLAGGPRNEQFF.

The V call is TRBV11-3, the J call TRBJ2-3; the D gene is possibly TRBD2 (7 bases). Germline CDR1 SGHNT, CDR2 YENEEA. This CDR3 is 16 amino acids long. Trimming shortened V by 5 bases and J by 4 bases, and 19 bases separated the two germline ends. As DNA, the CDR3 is TGTGCCAGCAGCCCACGAGGGGGGGCAAGCGCAGATACGCAGTATTTT. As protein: CASSPRGGASADTQYF.

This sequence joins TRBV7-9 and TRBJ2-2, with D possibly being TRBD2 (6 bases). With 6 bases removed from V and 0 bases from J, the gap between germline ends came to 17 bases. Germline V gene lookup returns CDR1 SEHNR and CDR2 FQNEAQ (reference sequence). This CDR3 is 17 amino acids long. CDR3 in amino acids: CASRPGFAGPNTGELFF. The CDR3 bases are TGTGCCAGCAGACCAGGGTTCGCGGGACCGAACACCGGGGAGCTGTTTTTT.

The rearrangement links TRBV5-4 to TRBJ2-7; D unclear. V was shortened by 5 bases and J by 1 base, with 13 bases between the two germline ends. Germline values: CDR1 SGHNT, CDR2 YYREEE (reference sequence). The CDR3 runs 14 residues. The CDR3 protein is CASSPKGLSYEQYF. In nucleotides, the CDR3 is TGTGCCAGCAGTCCCAAGGGCCTATCCTACGAGCAGTACTTC.

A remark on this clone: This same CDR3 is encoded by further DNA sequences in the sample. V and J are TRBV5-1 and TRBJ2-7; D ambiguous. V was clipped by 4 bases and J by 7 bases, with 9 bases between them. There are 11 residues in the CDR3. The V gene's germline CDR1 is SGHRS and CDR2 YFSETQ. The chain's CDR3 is CASSIVGEQYF. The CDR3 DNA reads TGCGCCAGCAGCATTGTCGGGGAGCAGTACTTC.

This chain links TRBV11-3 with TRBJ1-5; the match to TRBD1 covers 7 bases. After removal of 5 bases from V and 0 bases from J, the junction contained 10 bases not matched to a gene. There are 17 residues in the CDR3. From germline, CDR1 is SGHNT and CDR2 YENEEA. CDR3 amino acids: CASSPPRGQHSNQPQHF. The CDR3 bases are TGTGCCAGCAGCCCCCCTAGGGGGCAGCATAGCAATCAGCCCCAGCATTTT.

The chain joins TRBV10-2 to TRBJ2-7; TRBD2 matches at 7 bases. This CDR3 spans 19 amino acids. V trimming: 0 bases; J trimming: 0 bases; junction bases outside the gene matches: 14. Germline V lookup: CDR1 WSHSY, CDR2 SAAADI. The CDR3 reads CASSESRPGVASGSYEQYF. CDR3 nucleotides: TGCGCCAGCAGTGAGTCAAGACCGGGGGTGGCTAGCGGCTCCTACGAGCAGTACTTC.

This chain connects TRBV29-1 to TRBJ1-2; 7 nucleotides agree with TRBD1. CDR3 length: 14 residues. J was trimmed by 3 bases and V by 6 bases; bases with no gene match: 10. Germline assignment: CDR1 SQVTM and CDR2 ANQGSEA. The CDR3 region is CSVSPDRADYGYTF. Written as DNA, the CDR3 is TGCAGCGTCTCGCCTGACAGGGCCGACTATGGCTACACCTTC.

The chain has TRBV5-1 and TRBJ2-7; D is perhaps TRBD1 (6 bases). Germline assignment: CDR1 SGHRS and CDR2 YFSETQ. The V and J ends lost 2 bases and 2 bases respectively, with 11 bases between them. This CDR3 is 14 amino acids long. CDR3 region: CASSFQGSPYEQYF. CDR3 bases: TGCGCCAGCAGCTTCCAGGGGTCTCCCTACGAGCAGTACTTC.

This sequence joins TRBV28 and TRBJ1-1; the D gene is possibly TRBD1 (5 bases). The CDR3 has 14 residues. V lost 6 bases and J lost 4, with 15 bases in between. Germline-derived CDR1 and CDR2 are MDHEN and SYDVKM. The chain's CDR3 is CASSLGGVVTEAFF. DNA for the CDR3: TGTGCCAGCAGCTTAGGAGGGGTTGTCACTGAAGCTTTCTTT.